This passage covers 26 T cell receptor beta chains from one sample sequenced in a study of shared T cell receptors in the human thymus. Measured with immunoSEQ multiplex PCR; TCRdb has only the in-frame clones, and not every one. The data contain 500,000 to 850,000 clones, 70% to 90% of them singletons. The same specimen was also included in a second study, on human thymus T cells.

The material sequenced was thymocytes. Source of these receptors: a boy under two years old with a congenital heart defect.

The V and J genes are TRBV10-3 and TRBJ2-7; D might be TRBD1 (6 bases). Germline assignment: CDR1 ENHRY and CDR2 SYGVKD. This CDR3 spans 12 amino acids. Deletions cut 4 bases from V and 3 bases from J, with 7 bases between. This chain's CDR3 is CAISGTDYEQYF. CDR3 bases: TGTGCCATCAGTGGGACAGACTACGAGCAGTACTTC.

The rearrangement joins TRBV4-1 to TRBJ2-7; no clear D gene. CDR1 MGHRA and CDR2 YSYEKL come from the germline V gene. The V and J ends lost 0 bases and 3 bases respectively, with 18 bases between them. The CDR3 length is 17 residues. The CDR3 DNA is TGCGCCAGCAGCCAAGATGGGCCGGTCGGTACAGACTACGAGCAGTACTTC. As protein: CASSQDGPVGTDYEQYF.

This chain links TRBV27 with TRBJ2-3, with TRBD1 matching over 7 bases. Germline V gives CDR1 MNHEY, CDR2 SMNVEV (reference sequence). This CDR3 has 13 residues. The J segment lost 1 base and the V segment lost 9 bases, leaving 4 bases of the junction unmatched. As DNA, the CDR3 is TGTGCCAGTAACGGGACAGGCACAGATACGCAGTATTTT. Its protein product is CASNGTGTDTQYF.

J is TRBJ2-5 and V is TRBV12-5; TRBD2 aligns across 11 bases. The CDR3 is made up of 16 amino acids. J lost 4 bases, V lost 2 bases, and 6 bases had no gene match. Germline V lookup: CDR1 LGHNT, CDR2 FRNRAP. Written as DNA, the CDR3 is TGTGCTAGTGGTTTGCAACTAGCGGGAGTCTCAGAGACCCAGTACTTC. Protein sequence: CASGLQLAGVSETQYF.

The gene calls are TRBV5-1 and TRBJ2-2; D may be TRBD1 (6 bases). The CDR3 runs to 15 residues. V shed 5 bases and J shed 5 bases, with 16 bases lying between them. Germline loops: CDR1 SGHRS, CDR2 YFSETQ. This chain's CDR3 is CASSFRGQGTGELFF. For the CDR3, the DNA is TGCGCCAGCAGTTTCAGGGGTCAGGGGACCGGGGAGCTGTTTTTT.

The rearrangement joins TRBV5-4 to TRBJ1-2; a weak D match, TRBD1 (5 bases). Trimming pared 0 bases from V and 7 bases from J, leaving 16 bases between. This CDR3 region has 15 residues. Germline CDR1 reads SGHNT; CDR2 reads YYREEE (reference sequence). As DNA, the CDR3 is TGTGCCAGCAGCTTGGTCGGCAGGGAAGTCTCTGGCTACACCTTC. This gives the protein CASSLVGREVSGYTF.

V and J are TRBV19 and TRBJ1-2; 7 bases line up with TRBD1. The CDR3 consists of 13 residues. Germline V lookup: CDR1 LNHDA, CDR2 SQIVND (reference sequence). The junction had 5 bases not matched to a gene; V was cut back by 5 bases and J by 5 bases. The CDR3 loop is CASSPTGSYGYTF. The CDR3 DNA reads TGTGCCAGTAGTCCGACAGGGTCTTATGGCTACACCTTC.

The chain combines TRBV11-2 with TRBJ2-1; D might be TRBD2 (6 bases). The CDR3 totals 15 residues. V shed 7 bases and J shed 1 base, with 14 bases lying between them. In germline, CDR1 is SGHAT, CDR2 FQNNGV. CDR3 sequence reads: CASTPGTVSYNEQFF. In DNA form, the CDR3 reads TGTGCCAGCACCCCCGGGACTGTTTCCTACAATGAGCAGTTCTTC.

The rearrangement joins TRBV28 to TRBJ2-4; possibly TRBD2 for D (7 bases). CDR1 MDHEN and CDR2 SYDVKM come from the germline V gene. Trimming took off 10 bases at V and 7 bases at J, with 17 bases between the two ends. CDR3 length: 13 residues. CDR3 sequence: CATRWGGGNIQYF. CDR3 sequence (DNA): TGTGCCACCCGGTGGGGGGGCGGGAACATTCAGTACTTC.

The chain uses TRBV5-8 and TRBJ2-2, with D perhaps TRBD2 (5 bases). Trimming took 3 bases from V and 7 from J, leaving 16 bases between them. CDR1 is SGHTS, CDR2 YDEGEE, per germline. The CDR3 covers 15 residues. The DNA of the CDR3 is TGTGCCAGCAGCTCGTCCCCGGGGAACCGCGGGGAGCTGTTTTTT. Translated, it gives CASSSSPGNRGELFF.

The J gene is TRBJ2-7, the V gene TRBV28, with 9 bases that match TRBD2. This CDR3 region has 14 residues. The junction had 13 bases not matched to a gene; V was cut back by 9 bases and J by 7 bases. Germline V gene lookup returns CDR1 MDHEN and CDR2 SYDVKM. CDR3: CASSLAGNLGEQYF. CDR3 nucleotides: TGTGCCAGTAGCCTAGCGGGGAACCTCGGGGAGCAGTACTTC.

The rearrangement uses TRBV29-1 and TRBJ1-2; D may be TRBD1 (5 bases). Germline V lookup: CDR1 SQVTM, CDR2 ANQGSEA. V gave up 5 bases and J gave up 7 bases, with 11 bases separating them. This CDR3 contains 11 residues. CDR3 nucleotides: TGCAGCGTTCCAAAAAGGGGTGGCTACACCTTC. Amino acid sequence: CSVPKRGGYTF.

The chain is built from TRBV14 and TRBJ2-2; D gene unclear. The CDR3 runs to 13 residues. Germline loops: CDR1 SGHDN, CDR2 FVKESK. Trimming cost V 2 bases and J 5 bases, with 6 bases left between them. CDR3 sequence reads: CASSQYGTGELFF. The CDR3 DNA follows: TGTGCCAGCAGCCAATACGGGACCGGGGAGCTGTTTTTT. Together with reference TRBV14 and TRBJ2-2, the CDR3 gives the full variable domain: EAGVTQFPSHSVIEKGQTVTLRCDPISGHDNLYWYRRVMGKEIKFLLHFVKESKQDESGMPNNRFLAERTGGTYSTLKVQPAELEDSGVYFCASSQYGTGELFFGEGSRLTVL.

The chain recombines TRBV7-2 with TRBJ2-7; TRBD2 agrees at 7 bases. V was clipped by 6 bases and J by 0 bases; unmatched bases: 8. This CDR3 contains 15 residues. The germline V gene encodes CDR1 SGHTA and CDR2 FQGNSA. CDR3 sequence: CASRTGGGSSYEQYF. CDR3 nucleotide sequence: TGTGCCAGCAGAACAGGAGGCGGGAGCTCCTACGAGCAGTACTTC.

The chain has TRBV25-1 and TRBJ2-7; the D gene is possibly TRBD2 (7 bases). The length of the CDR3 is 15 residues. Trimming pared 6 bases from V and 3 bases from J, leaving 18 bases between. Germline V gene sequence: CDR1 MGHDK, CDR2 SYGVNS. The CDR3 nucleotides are TGTGCCAGCAGCCAGGGGACTACTACACGCTACGAGCAGTACTTC. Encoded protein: CASSQGTTTRYEQYF.

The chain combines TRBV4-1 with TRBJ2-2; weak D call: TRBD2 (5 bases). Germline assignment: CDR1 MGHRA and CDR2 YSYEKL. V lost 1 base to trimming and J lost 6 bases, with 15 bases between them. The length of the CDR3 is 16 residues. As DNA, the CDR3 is TGCGCCAGCAGCCAAGGCGGCCGAGAGGGCGCCGGGGAGCTGTTTTTT. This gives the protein CASSQGGREGAGELFF.

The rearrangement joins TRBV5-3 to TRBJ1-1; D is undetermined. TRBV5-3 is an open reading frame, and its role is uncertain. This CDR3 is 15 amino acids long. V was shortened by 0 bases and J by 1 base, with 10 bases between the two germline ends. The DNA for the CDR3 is TGTGCCAGAAGCTTGGTTTCAGGCTGGAACACTGAAGCTTTCTTT. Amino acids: CARSLVSGWNTEAFF.

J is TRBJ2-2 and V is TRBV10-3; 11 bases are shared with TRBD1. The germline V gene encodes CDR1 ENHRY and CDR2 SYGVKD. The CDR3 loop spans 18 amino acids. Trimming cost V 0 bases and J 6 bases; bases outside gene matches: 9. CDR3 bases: TGTGCCATCAGTGAGTCGTATATCGGGACAGGGGGTCCCGGGGAGCTGTTTTTT. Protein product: CAISESYIGTGGPGELFF.

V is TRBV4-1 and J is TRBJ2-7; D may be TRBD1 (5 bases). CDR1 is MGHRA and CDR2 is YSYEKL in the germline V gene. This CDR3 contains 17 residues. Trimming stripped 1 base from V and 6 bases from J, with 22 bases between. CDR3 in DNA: TGCGCCAGCAGCCAAGGTGGGAATGGGGCACCGCTATGCGAGCAGTACTTC. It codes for CASSQGGNGAPLCEQYF.

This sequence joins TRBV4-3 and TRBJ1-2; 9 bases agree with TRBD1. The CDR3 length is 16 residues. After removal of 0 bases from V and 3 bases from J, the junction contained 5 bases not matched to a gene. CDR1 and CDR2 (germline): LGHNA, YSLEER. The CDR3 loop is CASSQDKDRGYYGYTF. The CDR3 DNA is TGCGCCAGCAGCCAAGATAAGGACAGGGGATACTATGGCTACACCTTC.

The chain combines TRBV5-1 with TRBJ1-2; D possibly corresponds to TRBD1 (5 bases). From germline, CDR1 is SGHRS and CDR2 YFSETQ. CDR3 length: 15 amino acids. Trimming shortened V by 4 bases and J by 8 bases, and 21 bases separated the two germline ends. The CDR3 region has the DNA TGCGCCAGCAGCGGGATGGACCGGGCTCAGGGAGGCTACACCTTC. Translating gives CASSGMDRAQGGYTF.

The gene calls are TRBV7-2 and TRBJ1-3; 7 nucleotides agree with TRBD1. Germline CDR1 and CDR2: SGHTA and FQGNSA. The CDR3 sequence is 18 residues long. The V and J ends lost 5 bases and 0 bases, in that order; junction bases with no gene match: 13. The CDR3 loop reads CASSTGTETSYSGNTIYF. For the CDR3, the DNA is TGTGCCAGCAGCACCGGGACAGAAACTTCTTACTCTGGAAACACCATATATTTT. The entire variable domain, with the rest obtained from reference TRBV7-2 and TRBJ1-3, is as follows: GAGVSQSPSNKVTEKGKDVELRCDPISGHTALYWYRQSLGQGLEFLIYFQGNSAPDKSGLPSDRFSAERTGGSVSTLTIQRTQQEDSAVYLCASSTGTETSYSGNTIYFGEGSWLTVV.

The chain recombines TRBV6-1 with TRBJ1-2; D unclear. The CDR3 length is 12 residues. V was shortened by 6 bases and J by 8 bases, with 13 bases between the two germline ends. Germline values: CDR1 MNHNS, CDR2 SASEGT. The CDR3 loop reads CASRAGDGGYTF. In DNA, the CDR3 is TGTGCCAGCAGGGCGGGAGATGGCGGCTACACCTTC.

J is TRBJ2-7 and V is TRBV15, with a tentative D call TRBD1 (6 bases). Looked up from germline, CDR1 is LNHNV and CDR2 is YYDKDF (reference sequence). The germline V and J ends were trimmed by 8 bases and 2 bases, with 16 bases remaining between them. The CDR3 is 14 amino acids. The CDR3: CATRGQTGTYEQYF. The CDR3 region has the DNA TGTGCCACCCGGGGCCAAACAGGGACCTACGAGCAGTACTTC.

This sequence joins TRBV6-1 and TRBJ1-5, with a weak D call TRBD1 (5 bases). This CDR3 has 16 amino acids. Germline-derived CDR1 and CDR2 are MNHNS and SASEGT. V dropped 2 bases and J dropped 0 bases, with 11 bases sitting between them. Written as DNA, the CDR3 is TGTGCCAGCAGTGAAAGGGGTACACATAGCAATCAGCCCCAGCATTTT. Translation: CASSERGTHSNQPQHF.

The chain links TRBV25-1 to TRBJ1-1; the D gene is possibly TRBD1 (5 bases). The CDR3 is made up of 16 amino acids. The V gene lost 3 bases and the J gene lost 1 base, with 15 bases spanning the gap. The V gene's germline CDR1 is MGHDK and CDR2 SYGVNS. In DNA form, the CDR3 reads TGTGCCAGCAGTGACCCTAACGGACACAAGAACACTGAAGCTTTCTTT. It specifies CASSDPNGHKNTEAFF.